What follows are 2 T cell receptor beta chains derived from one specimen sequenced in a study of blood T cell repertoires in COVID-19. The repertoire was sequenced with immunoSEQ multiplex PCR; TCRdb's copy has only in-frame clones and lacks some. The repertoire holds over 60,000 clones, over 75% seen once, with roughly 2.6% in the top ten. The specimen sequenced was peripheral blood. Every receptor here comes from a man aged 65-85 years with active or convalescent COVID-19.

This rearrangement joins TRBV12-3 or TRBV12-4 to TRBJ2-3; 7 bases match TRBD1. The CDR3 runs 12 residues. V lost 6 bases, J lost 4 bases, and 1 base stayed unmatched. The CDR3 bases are TGTGCCAGCAGGCAGGGGGCAGATACGCAGTATTTT. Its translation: CASRQGADTQYF.

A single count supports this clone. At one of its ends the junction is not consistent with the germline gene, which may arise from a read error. The CDR3 nucleotides read TGCAGCGTTTTCACCGGGACAGGGAGGCGTCCGACTTACTTC. This gives the protein CSVFTGTGRRPTYF. The rearrangement links TRBV29-1 to TRBJ1-2, with 9 bases aligning to TRBD1. The CDR3 runs to 14 residues. Germline V gene sequence: CDR1 SQVTM, CDR2 ANQGSEA.